This T cell receptor beta chain emerged from a study of identical twins (TCRdb year 2016). Broadly, across the study: To test whether fetal clonotypes persist, the study used deep sequencing on TCR alpha and beta repertoires from monozygotic twins, unrelated adults of various ages, and cord blood. Replicate twin experiments were performed at different times using different library preparation protocols to rule out contamination. Study-wide conclusions, independent of this receptor: Zero-insertion analyses could be partly confounded by invariant T cells such as MAIT and iNKT, although diverse VJ usage argued against such confounding for most clonotypes. Because the same donors could not be followed over many years, the conclusions depended on cross-sectional statistical analysis. Out-of-frame TCR alpha sharing in monozygotic twins was systematically underestimated by recombination models, whereas sharing between unrelated individuals was in agreement with the recombination models. Out-of-frame TCR alpha sequences shared between twins showed an excess of low generation-probability sequences compared with coincidental sharing between unrelated individuals. Abundant cord blood beta clonotypes carried fewer insertions; young adult naive repertoires showed a weaker similar trend, while memory repertoires showed none. A weaker excess of twin sharing was found in beta out-of-frame sequences because the signal-to-noise ratio was lowered by fewer shared sequences.

Receptor amplification or capture employed 5' RACE. The sample was run on an Illumina HiSeq 2000. A universal primer binding site was introduced by template switching, and a unique molecular identifier was present in the final cDNA, enabling accurate counting of TCR cDNA molecules. Specific primers in the conserved constant-segment region were used to synthesize first-strand cDNA for the TCR alpha and beta chains. To control for contamination, each cDNA library was double barcoded with a SMART-Mk sample barcode plus Illumina barcodes. TruSeq adapter sequences, together with Illumina sample barcodes, were added in two successive PCR steps. Sequencing of the TCR alpha and beta cDNA libraries was done on the Illumina HiSeq platform using custom primers. In the authors' own workflow: Raw reads were processed with MiGEC to extract unique molecular identifiers, and MiXCR was used to determine CDR3 positions. Recombination models were inferred per individual with the repgenHMM and IGoR tools using an EM algorithm. The tcR package in R was used for shared clonotype analysis, with sharing normalized by the product of cloneset sizes. To study raw recombination free of thymic and clonal selection effects, out-of-frame nonproductive sequences were analyzed. TCRdb trimmed public reads at Q25 via fastp, called clones via MiXCR and kept in-frame beta chains. Every entry covers one CDR3 protein and lists the most common genes and DNA from its rows. TCRdb assigned the V and J calls; the authors' analysis was not used. This sample comprises 570,000 or so distinct CDR3 sequences, approximately 10% of them detected only once. The top ten clones comprise 3% of the sample.

Only healthy Caucasian donors were included. Three pairs of female monozygotic twins, all aged about 18 to 30 years, made up the twin cohort. The RNA used for TCR libraries was isolated from peripheral blood mononuclear cells. This clonotype was observed at least ten times. The antigen it binds to is not known. Base qualities were left out, and no much larger clone turns up one base away. CDR3 length: 15 amino acids, cysteine to phenylalanine. The sequence is cut down to CDR3 DNA, 45 bases in frame from base 1. V and J lose 3 bases and 0 bases, and a span of 9 bases separates them. The sample was also reused in another study, on yellow fever vaccine responses in identical twins. Per the second study: The authors reported that the T cell response to vaccination in identical twins appeared partly convergent and partly personalized. In identical twins, the study followed T cell clones that responded to the vaccine with precision.

This TCR was recovered from a woman aged 18 to 35 in good health. Sequenced material: PBMCs. The chain was built from TRBV12-3 or TRBV12-4 and TRBJ1-5, with no D gene named confidently. The nucleotides are TGTGCCAGCAGTTTCATTCATAATAGCAATCAGCCCCAGCATTTT. Protein translation: CASSFIHNSNQPQHF.